One sample yielded the 25 T cell receptor beta chains listed below, sequenced in a study of T cell changes during pregnancy in multiple sclerosis. Using immunoSEQ multiplex PCR, the repertoire was profiled, and TCRdb retains in-frame clones only, with some absent. The sample records about 59,000 clones, around nine tenths being singletons. The input for sequencing was peripheral blood, taken in the third trimester of pregnancy. These receptors were collected from a female donor in good health, enrolled as a control in a pregnancy study.

The chain uses TRBV6-6 and TRBJ1-2; the D is unclear. V lost 3 bases and J lost 4, with 9 bases in between. CDR1 MNHNY and CDR2 SVGAGI come from the germline V gene (reference sequence). The CDR3 extends over 13 amino acids. CDR3 region: CASSYGRSYGYTF. As DNA, the CDR3 is TGTGCCAGCAGTTATGGGAGGAGCTATGGCTACACCTTC.

In this sample, this clone turned up once. V gene TRBV6-1 combines with J gene TRBJ2-7; perhaps TRBD2 as D (5 bases). Trimming cost V 11 bases and J 5 bases, with 16 bases left between them. The germline gives CDR1 MNHNS, CDR2 SASEGT. There are 12 residues in the CDR3. The CDR3 nucleotides are TGTGCCTTACGAGGGAATCTGAACGAGCAGTACTTC. Encoded protein: CALRGNLNEQYF.

The chain recombines TRBV7-2 with TRBJ2-7, with 11 bases fitting TRBD2. J lost 9 bases, V lost 5 bases, and 21 bases had no gene match. Germline V gives CDR1 SGHTA, CDR2 FQGNSA. The CDR3 runs to 18 residues. The CDR3 loop reads CASSHRPGLAVQGGGQYF. The CDR3 DNA reads as TGTGCCAGCAGCCACAGACCGGGACTAGCGGTCCAAGGTGGTGGGCAGTACTTC.

The rearrangement uses TRBV7-2 and TRBJ2-3; 10 nucleotides match TRBD2. V lost 4 bases and J lost 4; bases outside the gene matches: 8. This CDR3 spans 16 amino acids. CDR1 and CDR2 from the germline V gene are SGHTA and FQGNSA. CDR3 DNA sequence: TGTGCCAGCAGCTCACGACTAGCGGGCCTCCCAGATACGCAGTATTTT. It translates to CASSSRLAGLPDTQYF.

This chain links TRBV7-2 with TRBJ1-1, with TRBD1 identical over 10 bases. The V segment lost 3 bases and the J segment 4 bases; nucleotides outside the gene matches: 5. The CDR3 length is 15 residues. CDR1 SGHTA and CDR2 FQGNSA come from the germline V gene. CDR3 sequence (DNA): TGTGCCAGCAGCTTCTCGACAGGGGGCCTCACTGAAGCTTTCTTT. Amino acids: CASSFSTGGLTEAFF. Variable domain in full (rest from reference TRBV7-2 and TRBJ1-1): GAGVSQSPSNKVTEKGKDVELRCDPISGHTALYWYRQSLGQGLEFLIYFQGNSAPDKSGLPSDRFSAERTGGSVSTLTIQRTQQEDSAVYLCASSFSTGGLTEAFFGQGTRLTVV.

The V gene is TRBV29-1, the J gene TRBJ2-3; 8 bases match TRBD1. Germline V gives CDR1 SQVTM, CDR2 ANQGSEA. V lost 4 bases to trimming and J lost 4 bases; unmatched junction nucleotides: 1. The length of the CDR3 is 12 residues. CDR3 sequence: CSVAGGADTQYF. Here the CDR3 DNA reads TGCAGCGTTGCAGGGGGCGCAGATACGCAGTATTTT.

The genes are TRBV15 and TRBJ2-5, with 11 nucleotides matching TRBD2. This CDR3 is 18 amino acids long. The J segment lost 3 bases and the V segment lost 5 bases, leaving 14 bases of the junction unmatched. Germline V gene data show CDR1 as LNHNV and CDR2 as YYDKDF (reference sequence). DNA of the CDR3: TGTGCCACCAGCCTCAAGCGGGGTTTAGCGGGAGGGAAAGAGACCCAGTACTTC. This encodes CATSLKRGLAGGKETQYF.

The CDR3 spells CASSNGQGPRSYTF. The CDR3 nucleotides read TGTGCCAGTAGTAATGGACAGGGCCCTCGAAGCTACACCTTC. The rearrangement links TRBV19 to TRBJ1-2; 8 bases line up with TRBD1. J gave up 9 bases and V 4 bases, and 10 bases lay outside the gene matches. The CDR3 consists of 14 residues. The germline CDR1 and CDR2 sequences are LNHDA and SQIVND (reference sequence).

The rearrangement uses TRBV10-3 and TRBJ2-7; a weak D match, TRBD1 (6 bases). Germline-derived CDR1 and CDR2 are ENHRY and SYGVKD. The CDR3 runs 16 residues. Trimming removed 0 bases from V and 0 bases from J, with 12 bases in between. The CDR3 sequence: CAISESRDRSSYEQYF. CDR3 nucleotide sequence: TGTGCCATCAGTGAGTCACGAGACAGGAGCTCCTACGAGCAGTACTTC.

Only one count was recorded for this clone. This rearrangement joins TRBV11-2 to TRBJ2-7, with TRBD2 identical over 7 bases. The ends lost 2 bases at V and 4 bases at J; junction bases unmatched: 5. From germline, CDR1 is SGHAT and CDR2 FQNNGV. This CDR3 is built from 14 residues. The CDR3 is CASSLNPGGYEQYF. DNA of the CDR3: TGTGCCAGCAGCTTAAATCCCGGGGGGTACGAGCAGTACTTC. The full variable domain, its missing parts supplied by reference TRBV11-2 and TRBJ2-7, is EAGVAQSPRYKIIEKRQSVAFWCNPISGHATLYWYQQILGQGPKLLIQFQNNGVVDDSQLPKDRFSAERLKGVDSTLKIQPAKLEDSAVYLCASSLNPGGYEQYFGPGTRLTVT.

The chain joins TRBV5-1 to TRBJ1-2; D perhaps matches TRBD1 (6 bases). The CDR3 runs 14 residues. Germline V gives CDR1 SGHRS, CDR2 YFSETQ. The germline V and J ends were trimmed by 0 bases and 3 bases, with 9 bases remaining between them. As DNA, the CDR3 is TGCGCCAGCAGCTTGGATTCAGGGGACTATGGCTACACCTTC. This translates into CASSLDSGDYGYTF.

The V call is TRBV7-3, the J call TRBJ2-1; TRBD2 agrees at 10 bases. This CDR3 spans 15 amino acids. Germline CDR1 is SGHTA and CDR2 is FQGTGA. V shed 2 bases and J 6 bases; nucleotides not matched to a gene: 4. Here the CDR3 DNA reads TGTGCCAGCAGCTTACTAGCGGGAGCCAGCAATGAGCAGTTCTTC. As protein: CASSLLAGASNEQFF.

J is TRBJ2-1 and V is TRBV7-3; D possibly corresponds to TRBD2 (6 bases). This CDR3 is built from 15 residues. Germline loops: CDR1 SGHTA, CDR2 FQGTGA. V dropped 3 bases and J dropped 3 bases, with 12 bases sitting between them. DNA of the CDR3: TGTGCCAGCAGCTTGTCCGGGACTCTCTACAATGAGCAGTTCTTC. Translating it yields CASSLSGTLYNEQFF.

This rearrangement joins TRBV2 to TRBJ1-3; 7 nucleotides match TRBD1. The CDR3 totals 15 residues. The germline gives CDR1 SNHLY, CDR2 FYNNEI. J was trimmed by 4 bases and V by 6 bases; bases with no gene match: 9. The DNA for the CDR3 is TGTGCCAGCAGGTCCGACAGGGCAGAAGGAAACACCATATATTTT. This encodes CASRSDRAEGNTIYF.

The V gene is TRBV7-2, the J gene TRBJ1-3; 7 bases are shared with TRBD1. This CDR3 is 13 amino acids long. With 5 bases clipped from V and 4 bases from J, the junction kept 2 bases outside the gene matches. From germline, CDR1 is SGHTA and CDR2 FQGNSA. CDR3 nucleotides: TGTGCCAGCAGCACGGGACAGGGAAACACCATATATTTT. This codes for CASSTGQGNTIYF.

In its sample, this clone was seen once. The rearrangement joins TRBV11-2 to TRBJ1-3; TRBD1 matches 9 bases. Germline loops: CDR1 SGHAT, CDR2 FQNNGV. The V and J ends lost 4 bases and 0 bases, in that order; junction bases with no gene match: 7. The CDR3 extends over 17 amino acids. This CDR3 reads CASSSDRGSTSGNTIYF. The CDR3 DNA reads as TGTGCCAGCAGCTCGGACAGGGGCTCCACCTCTGGAAACACCATATATTTT.

The chain combines TRBV2 with TRBJ2-7; D unclear. The CDR3 contains 13 residues. The ends were cut back, 10 bases at V and 1 base at J, with 14 bases in the middle. Germline-derived CDR1 and CDR2 are SNHLY and FYNNEI. DNA for the CDR3: TGTGCCACCATACTGGAGCATTCCTACGAGCAGTACTTC. This sequence encodes CATILEHSYEQYF.

The CDR3 here is CAWSVKGPGSTF. CDR3 sequence (DNA): TGTGCCTGGAGTGTTAAGGGGCCCGGGTCCACCTTC. This sequence joins TRBV30 and TRBJ1-2; a possible D gene is TRBD1 (5 bases). This CDR3 is 12 amino acids long. Germline CDR1 and CDR2: GTSNPN and SVGIG (reference sequence). V lost 0 bases and J lost 13, with 15 bases in between.

V is TRBV7-2 and J is TRBJ2-3; TRBD1 might be the D (5 bases). Germline V CDR1 and CDR2: SGHTA, FQGNSA. The CDR3 covers 14 residues. V lost 4 bases and J lost 0, with 8 bases in between. The CDR3 bases are TGTGCCAGCAGCTCTCGACAGAGCACAGATACGCAGTATTTT. This encodes CASSSRQSTDTQYF.

The chain employs TRBV5-6 and TRBJ2-3, with 10 bases that match TRBD2. This CDR3 comprises 15 residues. V lost 4 bases to trimming and J lost 6 bases; unmatched junction nucleotides: 8. Germline CDR1 reads SGHDT; CDR2 reads YYEEEE. The CDR3 protein is CASSSLAGAPDTQYF. The CDR3 DNA reads as TGTGCCAGCAGCAGCCTAGCGGGGGCCCCGGATACGCAGTATTTT.

The chain employs TRBV5-4 and TRBJ2-1, with no clear D. The length of the CDR3 is 13 residues. Germline V gene data show CDR1 as SGHNT and CDR2 as YYREEE (reference sequence). Trimming pared 6 bases from V and 9 bases from J, leaving 16 bases between. The chain's CDR3 is CASTSNLDSEQFF. Here the CDR3 DNA reads TGTGCCAGCACTTCCAACCTTGATAGTGAGCAGTTCTTC.

This clone has only one observation. V is TRBV5-5 and J is TRBJ1-2, with a weak D call TRBD1 (6 bases). The CDR3 length is 14 residues. Trimming removed 2 bases at V and 7 bases at J, with 15 bases between. The germline V gene has CDR1 SGHKS and CDR2 YYEKEE (reference sequence). CDR3 nucleotide sequence: TGTGCCAGCAGCTTACAGGGAGGGACGGGTGGCTACACCTTC. This codes for CASSLQGGTGGYTF.

The J gene is TRBJ2-7, the V gene TRBV5-1; 7 bases map to TRBD1. CDR1 and CDR2 from the germline V gene are SGHRS and YFSETQ. The V gene end was trimmed by 7 bases and the J gene end by 4 bases; junction bases not matched to a gene: 8. The CDR3 has 13 amino acids. CDR3 in DNA: TGCGCCAGCTCGTCGACAGGGCCTTACGAGCAGTACTTC. This encodes CASSSTGPYEQYF. The full variable domain, rest sourced from reference TRBV5-1 and TRBJ2-7, is KAGVTQTPRYLIKTRGQQVTLSCSPISGHRSVSWYQQTPGQGLQFLFEYFSETQRNKGNFPGRFSGRQFSNSRSEMNVSTLELGDSALYLCASSSTGPYEQYFGPGTRLTVT.

The rearrangement links TRBV9 to TRBJ2-7, with no clear D. The CDR3 loop spans 13 amino acids. V dropped 0 bases and J dropped 1 base, with 5 bases sitting between them. The germline V gene encodes CDR1 SGDLS and CDR2 YYNGEE. CDR3 DNA sequence: TGTGCCAGCAGCGTAGCGGGTTCCTACGAGCAGTACTTC. Protein product: CASSVAGSYEQYF. Together with reference TRBV9 and TRBJ2-7, the CDR3 gives the full variable domain: DSGVTQTPKHLITATGQRVTLRCSPRSGDLSVYWYQQSLDQGLQFLIQYYNGEERAKGNILERFSAQQFPDLHSELNLSSLELGDSALYFCASSVAGSYEQYFGPGTRLTVT.

The rearrangement uses TRBV5-1 and TRBJ2-7, with a weak D call TRBD1 (7 bases). This CDR3 comprises 16 residues. The germline gives CDR1 SGHRS, CDR2 YFSETQ. Between the trimmed V and J ends, which lost 4 bases and 2 bases, there was a span of 19 bases. DNA of the CDR3: TGCGCCAGCAGCCCGGCCGTTGGAGGGGGCACCTACGAGCAGTACTTC. It translates to CASSPAVGGGTYEQYF. Supplemented by reference TRBV5-1 and TRBJ2-7, the full variable domain reads KAGVTQTPRYLIKTRGQQVTLSCSPISGHRSVSWYQQTPGQGLQFLFEYFSETQRNKGNFPGRFSGRQFSNSRSEMNVSTLELGDSALYLCASSPAVGGGTYEQYFGPGTRLTVT.